What follows is one T cell receptor (beta chain) and its context. Germline CDR1 MNHEY, CDR2 SVGAGI. The CDR3 runs to 14 residues. V was clipped by 6 bases and J by 4 bases, with 10 bases between them. The sample belongs to a study of blood T cell repertoires in COVID-19. Overall study context: Acute and convalescent COVID-19 samples came from the United States, Italy and Spain. The analysed material was cDNA or gDNA that came from T cells, B-cell-depleted T cells, or PBMCs.

In the original analysis: Estimated nucleated cell counts came from reference gene primer amplification. The table came from immunoSEQ multiplex PCR; TCRdb's copy has only in-frame clones and leaves some out. V and J calls and clone size are given by that table; D and trimming were obtained from the DNA. Found here are tens of thousands of clones, about 91% of them singletons; the top ten hold over 3.5%. The receptor was derived from a human donor in a cohort sampled during active COVID-19. The V and J genes are TRBV6-5 and TRBJ1-6, with D hard to call. The sequenced sample consisted of peripheral blood. The CDR3 loop is CASRREGYNSPLHF. In DNA, the CDR3 is TGTGCCAGCAGGAGGGAGGGTTATAATTCACCCCTCCACTTT.